Listed below are T cell receptor beta chains from one sample, sequenced in a study of cytomegalovirus exposure and HLA in healthy donors. Libraries were prepared by immunoSEQ multiplex PCR; TCRdb keeps only in-frame clonotypes and omits some of them. This table has 85,000 to 100,000 clones, approximately 80% appearing once. Sequencing was done on a sample of PBMCs. These receptors all stem from a woman in her fifties or sixties in good health and CMV-seronegative. The CDR3 runs from the conserved cysteine through the conserved F or W. D genes are given only for firm matches. The size entry is marked missing in some rows and otherwise reads once, few, many or a size class.

TRBV7-2,TRBJ2-1,TRBD2,.,TGTGCCAGCAGCTTAGAGGCTAGCGGAGCCGTCTTCGGCAATGAGCAGTTCTTC,CASSLEASGAVFGNEQFF
TRBV7-2,TRBJ2-5,TRBD1,.,TGTGCCAGCAGCTTGGGACAGTTAGTTCGGGAGACCCAGTACTTC,CASSLGQLVRETQYF
TRBV10-2,TRBJ2-1,TRBD2,once,TGCGCCAGCAGTGGTGGTAGCGGGTACAATGAGCAGTTCTTC,CASSGGSGYNEQFF
TRBV18,TRBJ1-5,TRBD1,.,TGTGCCAGCTCACTGGGACAGGGGACCAATCAGCCCCAGCATTTT,CASSLGQGTNQPQHF
TRBV7-2,TRBJ2-7,TRBD2,.,TGTGCCAGCAGCTTATCTAGCGGGAGGCTCTACGAGCAGTACTTC,CASSLSSGRLYEQYF
TRBV11-2,TRBJ1-5,TRBD1,once,TGTGCCAGCAGCCAGACAGGGACCAATCAGCCCCAGCATTTT,CASSQTGTNQPQHF
TRBV4-1,TRBJ1-4,.,.,TGCGCCAGCAGCCAAGATGCCGACAGCACCATGAAAAAACTGTTTTTT,CASSQDADSTMKKLFF
TRBV20-1,TRBJ1-1,.,.,TGCAGTGCTACCCGGGGAGGCGAAGCTTTCTTT,CSATRGGEAFF
TRBV7-2,TRBJ2-4,TRBD1,.,TGTGCCAGCAGCTCACGGGACAGGGGAAACATTCAGTACTTC,CASSSRDRGNIQYF
TRBV11-2,TRBJ2-6,.,.,TGTGCCAGCAGCTTACGGGGGTCTGCTGGGGCCAACGTCCTGACTTTC,CASSLRGSAGANVLTF
TRBV30,TRBJ1-2,TRBD1,.,TGTGCCTGTATGGGTGGTTCGGGCCAAATCGACAGGGGGCTCTATGGCTACACCTTC,CACMGGSGQIDRGLYGYTF
TRBV19,TRBJ1-5,TRBD1,once,TGTGCCAGTGAGGTAAGACAGGGTGGTGGACAGCCCCAGCATTTT,CASEVRQGGGQPQHF
TRBV7-6,TRBJ2-1,TRBD1,.,TGTGCCAGCAGCAGACAGGGGTCCCCAGGTTTGGCCTACAATGAGCAGTTCTTC,CASSRQGSPGLAYNEQFF
TRBV6-5,TRBJ2-1,.,.,TGTGCCAGCAGTCGACAGCAGGGATACGATGAGCAGTTCTTC,CASSRQQGYDEQFF
TRBV19,TRBJ2-3,TRBD1,once,TGTGCCAGTAGCACCAGGGGGTTGAGCACAGATACGCAGTATTTT,CASSTRGLSTDTQYF
TRBV6-6,TRBJ1-1,TRBD1,.,TGTGCCAGCAGTAATACAGGGGGCGCGAACACTGAAGCTTTCTTT,CASSNTGGANTEAFF
TRBV5-6,TRBJ1-1,.,few,TGTGCCAGCAGCTTGGCCGGGGTGGGGGGCACTGAAGCTTTCTTT,CASSLAGVGGTEAFF
TRBV30,TRBJ2-3,.,.,TGTGCCTGGGCCGTAGCGGATGGAGATACGCAGTATTTT,CAWAVADGDTQYF
TRBV18,TRBJ1-1,.,.,TGTGCCAGCTCACCCGCACAGATGAACACTGAAGCTTTCTTT,CASSPAQMNTEAFF
TRBV27,TRBJ2-1,TRBD2,once,TGTGCCAGCAGGAGGCTAGCGGGATTTGATGAGCAGTTCTTC,CASRRLAGFDEQFF
TRBV5-1,TRBJ2-2,TRBD1,once,TGCGCCAGCAGCTCTCGACAGGGCAACACCGGGGAGCTGTTTTTT,CASSSRQGNTGELFF
TRBV9,TRBJ2-5,.,.,TGTGCCAGCAGCGGTGGGGCTGGAAGACAGACCCAGTACTTC,CASSGGAGRQTQYF
TRBV28,TRBJ1-2,TRBD1,.,TGTGCCAGCAGTCCATCCGGGACAGGAATTGAGGGGGCTAACTATGGCTACACCTTC,CASSPSGTGIEGANYGYTF
TRBV10-3,TRBJ2-7,TRBD1,.,TGTGCCATCAGTGATGTCGACTTGACAGGGTTTACGTGGGAGCAGTACTTC,CAISDVDLTGFTWEQYF
TRBV9,TRBJ1-4,.,.,TGTGCCAGCAGCGTAGGGCAGGGGACGAATGAAAAACTGTTTTTT,CASSVGQGTNEKLFF
TRBV28,TRBJ2-5,TRBD1,.,TGTGCCAGCAGTTTATGGACAGGGGGGGAGACCCAGTACTTC,CASSLWTGGETQYF
TRBV27,TRBJ2-2,.,.,TGTGCCAGCAGTTTCACTACCGCGAACACCGGGGAGCTGTTTTTT,CASSFTTANTGELFF
TRBV7-9,TRBJ2-1,TRBD2,.,TGTGCCAGCACCTCGGTAGGGACTACAACGGGGTTTTACAATGAGCAGTTCTTC,CASTSVGTTTGFYNEQFF
TRBV4-3,TRBJ1-6,TRBD1,.,TGCGCCAGCAGCCAAGGAGGGGGCATGAATTCACCCCTCCACTTT,CASSQGGGMNSPLHF
TRBV5-1,TRBJ2-5,TRBD2,.,TGCGCCAGCAGCTTGGGGACTAGCGGGGCCCAAGAGACCCAGTACTTC,CASSLGTSGAQETQYF
TRBV28,TRBJ2-7,TRBD1,.,TGTGCCAGCAGCTCCAGCACGGGACAGGGTCCCTACGAGCAGTACTTC,CASSSSTGQGPYEQYF
TRBV18,TRBJ2-7,TRBD2,.,TGTGCCAGCTCCCGTGGACTAGCGGGGGACTACGAGCAGTACTTC,CASSRGLAGDYEQYF
TRBV6-1,TRBJ1-1,.,once,TGTGCCAGCAGTGACTGGGGGGTGTTGGCTGAAGCTTTCTTT,CASSDWGVLAEAFF
TRBV5-1,TRBJ1-1,.,.,TGCGCCAGCAGCTTAGGACAGCAAAGTGAAGCTTTCTTT,CASSLGQQSEAFF
TRBV6-1,TRBJ1-3,.,.,TGTGCCAGCAGTGAAGCTCTGCACCATTGGACTTCTGGAAACACCATATATTTT,CASSEALHHWTSGNTIYF
TRBV7-8,TRBJ2-5,TRBD1,.,TGTGCCAGCAAGCGGGACAGGGGAGAGACCCAGTACTTC,CASKRDRGETQYF
TRBV25-1,TRBJ2-1,TRBD2,.,TGTGCCAGCAGTGAATATGGGGAACTAGCGGGACACTACAATGAGCAGTTCTTC,CASSEYGELAGHYNEQFF
TRBV4-3,TRBJ2-1,.,few,TGCGCCAGCAGCCAAGATCCGGGTTTGTATGAGCAGTTCTTC,CASSQDPGLYEQFF
TRBV9,TRBJ2-7,.,.,TGTGCCAGCAGCGTTGGACACCGGTCCTACGAGCAGTACTTC,CASSVGHRSYEQYF
TRBV6-6,TRBJ2-7,TRBD1,.,TGTGCCAGCAGTTACTGGACAGGGGGGTCCTACGAGCAGTACTTC,CASSYWTGGSYEQYF
TRBV7-9,TRBJ1-5,TRBD1,.,TGTGCCAGCAGCTTAGAAGGGGACAGGGGTCAGCCCCAGCATTTT,CASSLEGDRGQPQHF
TRBV19,TRBJ2-5,TRBD2,once,TGTGCCAGTGGGGGACTAGCCCAAGAGACCCAGTACTTC,CASGGLAQETQYF